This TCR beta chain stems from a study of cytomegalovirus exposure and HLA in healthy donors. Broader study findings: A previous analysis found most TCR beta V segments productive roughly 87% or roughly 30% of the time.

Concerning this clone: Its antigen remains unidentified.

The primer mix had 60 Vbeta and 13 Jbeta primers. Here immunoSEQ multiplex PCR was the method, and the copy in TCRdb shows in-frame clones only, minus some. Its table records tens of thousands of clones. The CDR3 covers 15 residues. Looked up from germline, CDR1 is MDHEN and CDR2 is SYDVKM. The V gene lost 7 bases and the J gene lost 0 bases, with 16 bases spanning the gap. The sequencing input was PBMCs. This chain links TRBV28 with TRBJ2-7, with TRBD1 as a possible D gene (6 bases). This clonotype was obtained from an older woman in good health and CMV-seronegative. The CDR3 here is CASNTHGQLSYEQYF. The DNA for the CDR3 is TGTGCCAGCAACACCCATGGACAGCTCTCCTACGAGCAGTACTTC.